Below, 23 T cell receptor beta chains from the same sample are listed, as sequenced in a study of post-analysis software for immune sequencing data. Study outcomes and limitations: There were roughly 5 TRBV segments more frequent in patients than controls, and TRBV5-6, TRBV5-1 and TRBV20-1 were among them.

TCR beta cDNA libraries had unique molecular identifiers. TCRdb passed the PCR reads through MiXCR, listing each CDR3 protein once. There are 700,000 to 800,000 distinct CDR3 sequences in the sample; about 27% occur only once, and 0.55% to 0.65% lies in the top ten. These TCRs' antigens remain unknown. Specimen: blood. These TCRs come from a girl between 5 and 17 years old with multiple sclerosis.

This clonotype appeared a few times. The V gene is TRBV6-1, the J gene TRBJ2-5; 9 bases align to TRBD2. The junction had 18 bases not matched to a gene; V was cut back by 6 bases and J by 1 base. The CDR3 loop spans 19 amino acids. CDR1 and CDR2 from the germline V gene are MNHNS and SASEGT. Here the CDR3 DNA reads TGTGCCAGCAGAGCTAGGAACGGGGTAGCGGGAGCGTTCCAAGAGACCCAGTACTTC. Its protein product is CASRARNGVAGAFQETQYF.

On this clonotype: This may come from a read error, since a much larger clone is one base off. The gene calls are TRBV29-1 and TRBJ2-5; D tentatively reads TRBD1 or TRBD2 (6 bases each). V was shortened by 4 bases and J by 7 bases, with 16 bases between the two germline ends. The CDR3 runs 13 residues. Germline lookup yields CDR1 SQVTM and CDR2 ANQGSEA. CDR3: CSVGLKGGGTQYF. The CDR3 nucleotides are TGCAGCGTTGGGCTCAAAGGGGGAGGGACCCAGTACTTC.

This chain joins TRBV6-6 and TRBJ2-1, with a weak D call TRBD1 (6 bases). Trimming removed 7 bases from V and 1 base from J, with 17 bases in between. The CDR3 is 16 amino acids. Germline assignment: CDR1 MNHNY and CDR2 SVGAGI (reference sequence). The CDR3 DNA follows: TGTGCCAGCACCCCTTTACAGGGTAGGTCCTACAATGAGCAGTTCTTC. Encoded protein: CASTPLQGRSYNEQFF.

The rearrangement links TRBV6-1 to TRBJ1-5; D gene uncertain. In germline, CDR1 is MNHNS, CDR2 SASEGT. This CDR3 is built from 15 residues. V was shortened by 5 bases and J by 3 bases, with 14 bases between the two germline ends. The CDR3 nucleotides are TGTGCCAGCAGTTACGGCTCCACGGCCAATCAGCCCCAGCATTTT. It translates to CASSYGSTANQPQHF.

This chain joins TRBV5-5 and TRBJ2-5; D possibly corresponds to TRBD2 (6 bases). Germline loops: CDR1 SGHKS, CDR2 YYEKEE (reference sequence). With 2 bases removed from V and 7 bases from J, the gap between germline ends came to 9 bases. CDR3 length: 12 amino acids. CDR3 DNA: TGTGCCAGCAGCTTCACAGCGGGGACCCAGTACTTC. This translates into CASSFTAGTQYF.

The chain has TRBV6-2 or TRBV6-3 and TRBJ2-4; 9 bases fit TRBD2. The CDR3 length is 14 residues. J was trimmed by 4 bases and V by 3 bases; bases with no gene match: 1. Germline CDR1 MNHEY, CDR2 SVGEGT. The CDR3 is CASSYSGSKNIQYF. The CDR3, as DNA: TGTGCCAGCAGTTATAGCGGGAGTAAAAACATTCAGTACTTC.

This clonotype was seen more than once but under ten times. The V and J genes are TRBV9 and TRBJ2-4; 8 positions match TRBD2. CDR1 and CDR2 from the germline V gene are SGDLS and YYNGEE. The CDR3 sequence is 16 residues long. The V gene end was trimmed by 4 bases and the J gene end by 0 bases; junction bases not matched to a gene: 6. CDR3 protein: CASSFRGGLAKNIQYF. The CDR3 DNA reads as TGTGCCAGCAGCTTCCGGGGGGGATTAGCCAAAAACATTCAGTACTTC.

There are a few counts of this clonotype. The CDR3: CASSLGQGEPEAFF. CDR3 coding DNA: TGTGCCAGCAGCTTGGGCCAGGGAGAGCCGGAAGCTTTCTTT. The gene calls are TRBV5-5 and TRBJ1-1; a weak D match, TRBD1 (5 bases). Germline values: CDR1 SGHKS, CDR2 YYEKEE (reference sequence). This CDR3 comprises 14 residues. V was cut by 0 bases and J by 8 bases, with 14 bases left in between.

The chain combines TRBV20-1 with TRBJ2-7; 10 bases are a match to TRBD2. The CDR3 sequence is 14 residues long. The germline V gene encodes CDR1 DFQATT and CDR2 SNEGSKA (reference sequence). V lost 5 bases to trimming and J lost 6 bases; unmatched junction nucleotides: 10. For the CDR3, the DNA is TGCAGTGCTCACACTAGCGGGATAGGTCGCGAGCAGTACTTC. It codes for CSAHTSGIGREQYF.

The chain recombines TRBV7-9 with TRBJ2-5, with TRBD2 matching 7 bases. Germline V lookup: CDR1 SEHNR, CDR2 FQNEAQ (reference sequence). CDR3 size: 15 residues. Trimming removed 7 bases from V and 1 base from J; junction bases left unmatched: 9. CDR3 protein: CASTVPLAAQETQYF. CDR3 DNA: TGTGCCAGCACGGTCCCCCTAGCGGCCCAAGAGACCCAGTACTTC.

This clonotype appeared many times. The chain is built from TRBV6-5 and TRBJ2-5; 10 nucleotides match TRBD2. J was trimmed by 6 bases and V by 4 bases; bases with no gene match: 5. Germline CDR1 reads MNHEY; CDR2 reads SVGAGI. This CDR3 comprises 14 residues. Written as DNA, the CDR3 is TGTGCCAGCAGTTCGGGACTAGCGATACAGACCCAGTACTTC. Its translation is CASSSGLAIQTQYF.

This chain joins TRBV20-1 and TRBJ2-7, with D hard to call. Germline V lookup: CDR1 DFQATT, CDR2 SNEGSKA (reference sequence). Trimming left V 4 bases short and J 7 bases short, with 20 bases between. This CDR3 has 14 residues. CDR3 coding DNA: TGCAGTGCTAATGTAATAGATCGGCTTGGGGAGCAGTACTTC. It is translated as CSANVIDRLGEQYF.

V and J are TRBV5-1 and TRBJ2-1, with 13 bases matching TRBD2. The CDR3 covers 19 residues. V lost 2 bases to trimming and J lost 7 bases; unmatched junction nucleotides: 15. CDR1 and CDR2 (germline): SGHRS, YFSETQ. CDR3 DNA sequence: TGCGCCAGCAGCTTTCTCTCAGGACTAGCGGGAGTTCGGCGGAATGAGCAGTTCTTC. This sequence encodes CASSFLSGLAGVRRNEQFF.

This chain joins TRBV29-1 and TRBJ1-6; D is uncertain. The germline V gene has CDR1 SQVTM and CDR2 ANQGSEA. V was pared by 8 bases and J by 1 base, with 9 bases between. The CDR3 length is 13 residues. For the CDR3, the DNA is TGCAGCTTTCGACGATCCTATAATTCACCCCTCCACTTT. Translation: CSFRRSYNSPLHF.

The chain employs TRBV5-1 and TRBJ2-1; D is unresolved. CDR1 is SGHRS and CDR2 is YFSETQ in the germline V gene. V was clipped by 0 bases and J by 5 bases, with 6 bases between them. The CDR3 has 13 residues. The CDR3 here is CASSLVADNEQFF. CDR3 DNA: TGCGCCAGCAGCTTGGTAGCAGACAATGAGCAGTTCTTC. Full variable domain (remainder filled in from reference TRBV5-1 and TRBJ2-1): KAGVTQTPRYLIKTRGQQVTLSCSPISGHRSVSWYQQTPGQGLQFLFEYFSETQRNKGNFPGRFSGRQFSNSRSEMNVSTLELGDSALYLCASSLVADNEQFFGPGTRLTVL.

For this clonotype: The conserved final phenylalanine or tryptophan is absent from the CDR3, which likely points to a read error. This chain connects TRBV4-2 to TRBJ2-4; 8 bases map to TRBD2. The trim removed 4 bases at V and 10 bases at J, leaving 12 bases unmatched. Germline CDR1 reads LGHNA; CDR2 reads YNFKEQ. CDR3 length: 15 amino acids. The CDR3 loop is CASSPVGGGRLIQYL. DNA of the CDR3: TGTGCCAGCAGCCCGGTCGGGGGGGGCCGTCTTATTCAGTACCTC.

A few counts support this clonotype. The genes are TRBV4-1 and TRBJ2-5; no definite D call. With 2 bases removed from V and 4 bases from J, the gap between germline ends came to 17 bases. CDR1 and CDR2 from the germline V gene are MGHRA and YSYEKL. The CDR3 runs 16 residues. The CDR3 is CASSQWDPSSGETQYF. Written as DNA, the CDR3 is TGCGCCAGCAGCCAATGGGATCCCTCCTCGGGAGAGACCCAGTACTTC.

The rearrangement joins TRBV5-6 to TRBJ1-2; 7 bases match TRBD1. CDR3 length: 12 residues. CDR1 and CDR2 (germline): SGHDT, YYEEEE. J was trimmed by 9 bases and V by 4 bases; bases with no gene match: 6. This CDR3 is CASSPGTVSYTF. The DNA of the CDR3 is TGTGCCAGCAGCCCTGGGACAGTTAGCTACACCTTC.

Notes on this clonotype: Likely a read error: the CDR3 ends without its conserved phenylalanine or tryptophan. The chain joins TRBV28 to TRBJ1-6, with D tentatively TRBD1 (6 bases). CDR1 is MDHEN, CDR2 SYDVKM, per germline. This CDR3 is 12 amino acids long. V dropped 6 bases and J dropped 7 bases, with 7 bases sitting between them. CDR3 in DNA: TGTGCCAGCAGAACAGGGAATTCACCCCTCCACTGT. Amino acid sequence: CASRTGNSPLHC.

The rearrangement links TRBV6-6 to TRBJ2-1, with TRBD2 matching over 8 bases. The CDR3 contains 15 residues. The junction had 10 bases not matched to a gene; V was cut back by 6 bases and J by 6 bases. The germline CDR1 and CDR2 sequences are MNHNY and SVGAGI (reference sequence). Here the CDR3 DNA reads TGTGCCAGCAGATTAGCGGGAAGCGACCGCAATGAGCAGTTCTTC. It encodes CASRLAGSDRNEQFF.

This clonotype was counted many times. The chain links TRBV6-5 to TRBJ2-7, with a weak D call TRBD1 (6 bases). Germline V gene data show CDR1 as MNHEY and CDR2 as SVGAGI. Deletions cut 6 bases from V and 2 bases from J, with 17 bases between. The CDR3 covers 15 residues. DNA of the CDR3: TGTGCCAGCAGGTCCTGGACAGTTAATCCCTACGAGCAGTACTTC. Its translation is CASRSWTVNPYEQYF.

The CDR3 reads CATSRLNYGYTF. Here the CDR3 DNA reads TGTGCCACCAGCAGACTCAACTATGGCTACACCTTC. This rearrangement joins TRBV15 to TRBJ1-2; unclear D gene. V lost 2 bases and J lost 2, with 3 bases in between. Germline CDR1 and CDR2: LNHNV and YYDKDF (reference sequence). This CDR3 is built from 12 residues.

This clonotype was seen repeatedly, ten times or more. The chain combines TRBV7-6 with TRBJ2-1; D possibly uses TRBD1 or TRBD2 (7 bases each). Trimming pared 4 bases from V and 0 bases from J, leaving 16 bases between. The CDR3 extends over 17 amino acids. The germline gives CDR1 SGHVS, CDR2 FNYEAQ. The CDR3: CASSSPGGGISYNEQFF. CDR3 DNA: TGTGCCAGCAGCTCCCCAGGGGGGGGCATCTCCTACAATGAGCAGTTCTTC.